This T cell receptor beta chain was observed in a study of metastatic and nonmetastatic thyroid tumors. Study in general: The comparison covered peripheral blood and tumor or nodule tissue in malignant and benign thyroid patients. Study-level findings and limits: The study reportedly found significantly higher TCR beta diversity in malignant thyroid tumors than benign nodules, in blood and tumor.

In the authors' workflow: Across clinicopathological groups, CDR3 differences served as the basis for building a distant-metastasis classifier for papillary thyroid cancer. TCRdb reprocessed the PCR reads using MiXCR. TCRdb, not the authors, supplied the V and J calls. The data show approximately 42,000 clones, with less than 25% seen just once and approximately 15% held by the top ten. This clone was seen a handful of times. Antigen specificity is unknown. Ahead of thyroid surgery, no patient had received treatment of any kind. V was cut by 2 bases and J by 9 bases, with 11 bases left in between. Germline assignment: CDR1 MDHEN and CDR2 SYDVKM. The CDR3 is made up of 13 amino acids.

This clonotype originated in a female donor with papillary thyroid cancer or a benign thyroid nodule (not recorded which). Some clones in this sample may be carry-over from other donors' samples. Input material: tumor tissue. This chain connects TRBV28 to TRBJ2-1; TRBD2 is a possible D gene (5 bases). CDR3 region: CASSLPDYSEQFF. CDR3 nucleotide sequence: TGTGCCAGCAGTTTACCCGACTACTCTGAGCAGTTCTTC.